This T cell receptor beta chain was sequenced in a study of blood T cell repertoires in COVID-19. The CDR3 consists of 17 residues. Trimming took 0 bases from V and 5 from J, leaving 18 bases between them. Germline-derived CDR1 and CDR2 are LGHDT and YNNKEL (reference sequence). Sequenced by immunoSEQ multiplex PCR; TCRdb stores in-frame clones only, minus some. The sample records around 58,000 clones, nearly 90% being singletons. The sequence was collected from a man aged 60 to 75 with active COVID-19. Sequenced sample: peripheral blood. The chain is built from TRBV3-1 (or the pseudogene TRBV3-2) and TRBJ2-3, with D possibly TRBD2 on 7 matching bases. The CDR3 DNA is TGTGCCAGCAGCCAAGACTTAGGGGGAGGGGGTGAAGATACGCAGTATTTT. Its protein product is CASSQDLGGGGEDTQYF.